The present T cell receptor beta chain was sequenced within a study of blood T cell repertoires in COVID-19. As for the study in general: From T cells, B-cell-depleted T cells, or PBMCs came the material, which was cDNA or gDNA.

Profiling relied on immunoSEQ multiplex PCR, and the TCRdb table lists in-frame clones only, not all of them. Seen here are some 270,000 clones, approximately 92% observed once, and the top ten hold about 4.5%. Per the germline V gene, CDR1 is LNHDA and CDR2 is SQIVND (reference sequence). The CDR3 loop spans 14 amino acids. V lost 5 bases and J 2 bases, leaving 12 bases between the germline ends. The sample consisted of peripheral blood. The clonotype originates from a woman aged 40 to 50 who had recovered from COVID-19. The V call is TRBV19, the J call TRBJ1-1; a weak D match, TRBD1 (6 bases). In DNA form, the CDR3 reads TGTGCCAGTAGTGACACGGGACACAACACTGAAGCTTTCTTT. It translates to CASSDTGHNTEAFF.